These T cell receptor beta chains were read from a single sample in a study of long-term antiretroviral therapy in people with HIV. Profiled with immunoSEQ multiplex PCR; TCRdb holds only in-frame clones, not every one. Here the sample spans about 30,000 clones, approximately 85% being singletons. Sample: unsorted PBMCs, taken 3 years after starting antiretroviral therapy. The origin of the receptors is a middle-aged man with HIV. The CDR3 runs from the conserved cysteine through the conserved F or W. Each record gives: J gene, D gene, V gene, CDR3 protein. D genes are given only for firm matches.

j_gene: TRBJ1-4; d_gene: TRBD1; v_gene: TRBV5-1; CDR3aa: CASSNRGQLLATNEKLFF
j_gene: TRBJ2-1; d_gene: TRBD2; v_gene: TRBV7-3; CDR3aa: CASSQTGGSEQFF
j_gene: TRBJ2-7; d_gene: TRBD1; v_gene: TRBV4-1; CDR3aa: CASSQGQGMTYEQYF
j_gene: TRBJ1-3; d_gene: NA; v_gene: TRBV11-2; CDR3aa: CASSSDRSRNTIYF
j_gene: TRBJ2-7; d_gene: NA; v_gene: TRBV11-2; CDR3aa: CASSSPQHGVYEQYF
j_gene: TRBJ1-2; d_gene: NA; v_gene: TRBV11-2; CDR3aa: CASSSAVVHTF
j_gene: TRBJ1-1; d_gene: NA; v_gene: TRBV7-8; CDR3aa: CASSLVMGQNTEAFF
j_gene: TRBJ2-7; d_gene: TRBD1; v_gene: TRBV11-3; CDR3aa: CASSPGTGTLFLEEQYF
j_gene: TRBJ1-5; d_gene: TRBD1; v_gene: TRBV2; CDR3aa: CASSNRDSHQPQHF
j_gene: TRBJ1-2; d_gene: NA; v_gene: TRBV2; CDR3aa: CASSGGVSNYGYTF
j_gene: TRBJ2-2; d_gene: NA; v_gene: TRBV5-1; CDR3aa: CASSVGHQASTGELFF
j_gene: TRBJ2-5; d_gene: NA; v_gene: TRBV5-1; CDR3aa: CASSYTGTGQETQYF
j_gene: TRBJ2-3; d_gene: NA; v_gene: TRBV27; CDR3aa: CASSRGRTDTQYF
j_gene: TRBJ2-7; d_gene: NA; v_gene: TRBV7-8; CDR3aa: CASSLEESPTYEQYF
j_gene: TRBJ2-7; d_gene: NA; v_gene: TRBV4-1; CDR3aa: CASSQTDFLPGEHYEQYF
j_gene: TRBJ2-7; d_gene: TRBD2; v_gene: TRBV30; CDR3aa: CAWSRPLAGESYEQYF
j_gene: TRBJ1-3; d_gene: NA; v_gene: TRBV13; CDR3aa: CASAPLSSGNTIYF
j_gene: TRBJ1-2; d_gene: NA; v_gene: TRBV6-1; CDR3aa: CASSEARTDNYGYTF
j_gene: TRBJ2-3; d_gene: TRBD2; v_gene: TRBV7-9; CDR3aa: CASSLTAGGATDTQYF
j_gene: TRBJ2-5; d_gene: TRBD2; v_gene: TRBV2; CDR3aa: CASSGGTSAETQYF
j_gene: TRBJ1-4; d_gene: NA; v_gene: TRBV30; CDR3aa: CAWSAGHGEKLFF
j_gene: TRBJ2-3; d_gene: NA; v_gene: TRBV27; CDR3aa: CASSAPPDTQYF
j_gene: TRBJ1-2; d_gene: TRBD1; v_gene: TRBV5-1; CDR3aa: CASSLEGLAGGSYGYTF
j_gene: TRBJ2-1; d_gene: NA; v_gene: TRBV29-1; CDR3aa: CSVKTDVYNEQFF
j_gene: TRBJ2-1; d_gene: NA; v_gene: TRBV27; CDR3aa: CASSLQGLSLDEQFF
j_gene: TRBJ1-1; d_gene: NA; v_gene: TRBV18; CDR3aa: CASSPQGSVNTEAFF
j_gene: TRBJ2-7; d_gene: NA; v_gene: TRBV10-3; CDR3aa: CAISEKGEGFHEQYF
j_gene: TRBJ2-1; d_gene: NA; v_gene: TRBV19; CDR3aa: CASSTQDQYYNEQFF
j_gene: TRBJ2-3; d_gene: NA; v_gene: TRBV29-1; CDR3aa: CSVSHRVSTDTQYF
j_gene: TRBJ1-3; d_gene: NA; v_gene: TRBV29-1; CDR3aa: CSAKGVSGNTIYF
j_gene: TRBJ1-1; d_gene: NA; v_gene: TRBV30; CDR3aa: CAWSVVGGHTEAFF
j_gene: TRBJ2-1; d_gene: NA; v_gene: TRBV19; CDR3aa: CASMAGQSYNEQFF
j_gene: TRBJ2-3; d_gene: TRBD2; v_gene: TRBV11-2; CDR3aa: CASSTRGVGTDTQYF
j_gene: TRBJ1-6; d_gene: TRBD1; v_gene: TRBV19; CDR3aa: CASSVPGQSTYNSPLHF
j_gene: TRBJ1-5; d_gene: TRBD1; v_gene: TRBV7-8; CDR3aa: CASSEWTGGSQPQHF
j_gene: TRBJ1-2; d_gene: NA; v_gene: TRBV29-1; CDR3aa: CSVPTPRSYGYTF
j_gene: TRBJ1-1; d_gene: NA; v_gene: TRBV7-9; CDR3aa: CASSFRQGNYGTEAFF
j_gene: TRBJ2-7; d_gene: TRBD2; v_gene: TRBV29-1; CDR3aa: CSVELAGVGGEQYF
j_gene: TRBJ1-3; d_gene: TRBD1; v_gene: TRBV5-8; CDR3aa: CASSSLRDRGQSSGNTIYF
j_gene: TRBJ2-3; d_gene: NA; v_gene: TRBV7-9; CDR3aa: CASTASTDTQYF
j_gene: TRBJ1-5; d_gene: NA; v_gene: TRBV6-5; CDR3aa: CASRRGRDSNQPQHF
j_gene: TRBJ2-5; d_gene: NA; v_gene: TRBV5-1; CDR3aa: CASSPNGAGQETQYF
j_gene: TRBJ2-2; d_gene: TRBD1; v_gene: TRBV10-3; CDR3aa: CAIAGQGGTGELFF
j_gene: TRBJ1-1; d_gene: NA; v_gene: TRBV4-1; CDR3aa: CASSRGVRNTEAFF
j_gene: TRBJ1-3; d_gene: NA; v_gene: TRBV5-5; CDR3aa: CASSLADYTTTGNTIYF
j_gene: TRBJ2-1; d_gene: NA; v_gene: TRBV7-9; CDR3aa: CASSVLSEQFF
j_gene: TRBJ2-1; d_gene: TRBD2; v_gene: TRBV2; CDR3aa: CASSEGVGGSSYNEQFF
j_gene: TRBJ2-7; d_gene: TRBD1; v_gene: TRBV30; CDR3aa: CAWSTGAGGYEQYF
j_gene: TRBJ1-1; d_gene: NA; v_gene: TRBV5-1; CDR3aa: CASSFEGTEAFF
j_gene: TRBJ2-5; d_gene: TRBD2; v_gene: TRBV10-2; CDR3aa: CASSEIPSGTVRRETQYF
j_gene: TRBJ1-6; d_gene: NA; v_gene: TRBV11-2; CDR3aa: CASSLDLKRDSPLHF
j_gene: TRBJ2-1; d_gene: TRBD2; v_gene: TRBV12-5; CDR3aa: CASGLKGVTSNNEQFF
j_gene: TRBJ2-1; d_gene: NA; v_gene: TRBV5-6; CDR3aa: CASSVTGPIEYNEQFF